The TCR beta chain described here comes from a study of molecular identifiers for immune sequencing clone quantification. Study results and limitations: More than 97% of effector molecules, versus under 1% of naive-cell molecules, belonged to clones above 20 RNA copies.

Sorting captured naive CD8 T cells as CD8+CD4-CCR7+CD45RA+. The V gene lost 0 bases and the J gene lost 4 bases, with 6 bases spanning the gap. Germline CDR1 and CDR2: SGHAT and FQNNGV. The CDR3 consists of 14 residues. This clonotype was detected many times. The antigen is undetermined. Library preparation followed earlier protocols using designated TCR primers. TCRdb reprocessed the PCR reads with MiXCR, giving one entry per CDR3 protein. The sample yields approximately 590,000 distinct CDR3 sequences, around 25% seen once. The chain couples TRBV11-2 to TRBJ1-4; D gene ambiguous. The sequenced sample consisted of naive CD8+ T cells from blood, with Jurkat cell RNA spiked in. Stated subset: FACS-sorted CD8+CD4-CCR7+CD45RA+ naive T cells. This sequence was found in a human donor in good health. Some libraries in this study had Jurkat cell RNA spiked in. This CDR3 is CASSLEWGNEKLFF. The CDR3 DNA sequence: TGTGCCAGCAGCTTAGAATGGGGTAATGAAAAACTGTTTTTT.